This T cell receptor beta chain was identified during a study of T-cell reconstitution after alpha-beta-depleted transplantation in children. Unique molecular identifiers featured in how the TCRbeta library was prepared. TCRdb re-called the PCR reads through MiXCR, storing one row per CDR3 protein. The sample has some 520,000 distinct CDR3 sequences; less than 35% are singletons. This clonotype was sampled from a human donor who donated a stem cell graft to a child with aplastic anemia. The sequencing used PBMCs from the stem cell graft donor, collected from the stem cell graft.

Written as DNA, the CDR3 is TGCAGCGTTCTTTCAGGGAACGGTGAGCAGTTCTTC. Amino acids: CSVLSGNGEQFF. This rearrangement joins TRBV29-1 to TRBJ2-1; D possibly corresponds to TRBD1 (5 bases). The CDR3 is made up of 12 amino acids. In germline, CDR1 is SQVTM, CDR2 ANQGSEA. V shed 5 bases and J shed 9 bases, with 14 bases lying between them.